The TCR beta chain described here comes from a study of T cells in Graves' hyperthyroidism and ophthalmopathy. Trimming took off 8 bases at V and 0 bases at J, with 19 bases between the two ends. CDR3 length: 17 residues. The germline CDR1 and CDR2 sequences are LNHDA and SQIVND (reference sequence). Amplification yielded TCR beta CDR3 regions, with RNA transcripts as the source. In the first-round RT-PCR of the TCR CDR3, the HTBI primer set was used. TCRdb processed the multiplex PCR reads anew with MiXCR; each CDR3 protein has one entry. The data show a few hundred thousand distinct CDR3 sequences, roughly 50% seen once. There are many counts of this clonotype.

Sequencing was performed on peripheral blood or thyroid tissue (not recorded which). The rearrangement links TRBV19 to TRBJ2-2; the D is unclear. The TCR was taken from an adult woman with Graves' disease, either hyperthyroidism or ophthalmopathy (not recorded which). CDR3 loop: CASLRIPPGSNTGELFF. The CDR3 DNA follows: TGTGCCAGTCTCCGCATACCTCCCGGATCGAACACCGGGGAGCTGTTTTTT.